This TCR beta chain was found in a study of post-analysis software for immune sequencing data. Researchers reported that TCR beta cDNA libraries carried unique molecular identifiers. TCRdb reanalysed the PCR reads using MiXCR and keeps one entry per CDR3 protein. The data contain 160,000 or so distinct CDR3 sequences, roughly 34% of them singletons. Germline values: CDR1 SGHDT, CDR2 YYEEEE. This CDR3 spans 12 amino acids. V was clipped by 2 bases and J by 9 bases, with 9 bases between them. Study-wide results and limits: Comparison with controls showed significantly lower normalized Chao1 diversity in multiple sclerosis patients.

This clonotype was found a few times. What it binds is unknown. The rearrangement joins TRBV5-6 to TRBJ2-1, with D unresolved. Sequenced here: blood, sampled after autologous hematopoietic stem cell transplantation. This sequence originates from a girl under 18 with multiple sclerosis. CDR3 in amino acids: CASSLAIGEQFF. The CDR3, as DNA: TGTGCCAGCAGCTTAGCGATCGGTGAGCAGTTCTTC.